The 7 T cell receptor beta chains given below trace back to one sample, sequenced in a study of CD8+ T cells in alopecia areata. Treatment specified: oral pan-JAK inhibitor, 5-10 mg twice daily. Once RNA had been extracted, it was reverse transcribed into cDNA to act as the sequencing template. Produced via immunoSEQ multiplex PCR; TCRdb's table is partial and in-frame only. This sample yields about 100,000 clones, of which roughly 56% are seen a single time; about a sixth belongs to the top ten. The material was CD8+ T cells sorted from blood, obtained at roughly week 55, from a patient treated with tofacitinib. The receptors were sampled from a human donor with alopecia areata.

The chain combines TRBV7-9 with TRBJ1-1; D might be TRBD1 (5 bases). Trimming shortened V by 4 bases and J by 5 bases, and 14 bases separated the two germline ends. CDR3 size: 14 residues. In germline, CDR1 is SEHNR, CDR2 FQNEAQ (reference sequence). CDR3 residues: CASSSSWGVTEAFF. The CDR3 nucleotides read TGTGCCAGCAGCTCATCCTGGGGGGTGACTGAAGCTTTCTTT.

The chain has TRBV5-4 and TRBJ2-3; 8 bases agree with TRBD1. Germline CDR1 SGHNT, CDR2 YYREEE (reference sequence). V was clipped by 4 bases and J by 2 bases; unmatched bases: 3. The CDR3 has 14 residues. CDR3 loop: CASSRDRITDTQYF. In DNA, the CDR3 is TGTGCCAGCAGCCGGGACAGGATCACAGATACGCAGTATTTT.

Concerning this clone itself: Its ends do not fully match the called genes, so a read error is possible. This chain connects TRBV7-7 to TRBJ2-3; D is undetermined. CDR3 length: 14 amino acids. CDR1 and CDR2 (germline): SSHAT, FNYEAQ (reference sequence). The CDR3 coding sequence is TGTGCTAGCAGCTCACACCCCGGCCCAGATACGCAGTATTTT. This codes for CASSSHPGPDTQYF.

The V gene is TRBV2, the J gene TRBJ1-1; TRBD1 might be the D (5 bases). The ends were cut back, 10 bases at V and 2 bases at J, with 17 bases in the middle. Germline CDR1 reads SNHLY; CDR2 reads FYNNEI. The length of the CDR3 is 14 residues. The CDR3 DNA reads as TGTGCCACCATCTCGGGGACGGTTAACACTGAAGCTTTCTTT. Encoded protein: CATISGTVNTEAFF.

In this sample, this clone turned up once. The genes are TRBV4-1 and TRBJ1-1; D is perhaps TRBD1 (6 bases). Per the germline V gene, CDR1 is MGHRA and CDR2 is YSYEKL. This CDR3 region has 14 residues. V was cut by 4 bases and J by 4 bases, with 13 bases left in between. The CDR3 DNA reads as TGCGCCAGCAGCCTCATAACAGGGAGCACTGAAGCTTTCTTT. Residues: CASSLITGSTEAFF.

V is TRBV29-1 and J is TRBJ1-2; 7 bases fit TRBD1. Germline V CDR1 and CDR2: SQVTM, ANQGSEA. V lost 8 bases and J lost 7; bases outside the gene matches: 7. The CDR3 is made up of 11 amino acids. CDR3 region: CSIQGRFGYTF. CDR3 nucleotides: TGCAGCATACAGGGGAGGTTTGGCTACACCTTC.

In this sample, this clone turned up once. The genes are TRBV27 and TRBJ2-7, with D tentatively TRBD1 or TRBD2 (5 bases each). Germline CDR1 and CDR2: MNHEY and SMNVEV (reference sequence). Trimming pared 2 bases from V and 0 bases from J, leaving 17 bases between. There are 17 residues in the CDR3. CDR3 sequence: CASSLGGGRTSSYEQYF. In DNA form, the CDR3 reads TGTGCCAGCAGTTTAGGGGGTGGACGAACCAGCTCCTACGAGCAGTACTTC.